This TCR beta chain was recorded in a study of shared clonotypes between healthy human individuals. CD45RO negativity and positive selection for CCR7 defined naive CD8 cells, a population that excluded terminally differentiated effector memory CD45RA+ cells. Method: immunoSEQ multiplex PCR; TCRdb's copy keeps in-frame clones and lacks some. There are more than 2 million clones in the sample; approximately 94% occur only once, and 1% to 1.3% lies in the top ten. Looked up from germline, CDR1 is SGHTA and CDR2 is FQGNSA. V lost 1 base and J 3 bases, leaving 4 bases between the germline ends. The CDR3 extends over 12 amino acids. For this clone: With a much larger clone just one base away, this may be a read error.

The TCR comes from a man between 18 and 29 years old in good health. The sample consisted of naive CD8+ T cells sorted from blood. The chain uses TRBV7-2 and TRBJ2-7; D uncertain. The CDR3 DNA is TGTGCCAGCAGCTTAGGCGTCTACGAGCAGTACTTC. This translates into CASSLGVYEQYF.